These 28 T cell receptor beta chains came from one sample sequenced in a study of cytomegalovirus exposure and HLA in healthy donors. This PCR relied on a set of 60 Vbeta primers and 13 Jbeta primers. Measured with immunoSEQ multiplex PCR; TCRdb has only the in-frame clones, and not every one. Of 150,000 or so clones in the sample, roughly 78% were seen once. The sample was PBMCs. The receptors were gathered from a woman between 35 and 50 years old in good health and CMV-seronegative.

This chain uses TRBV19 with TRBJ1-1, with a weak D call TRBD1 (5 bases). Germline V CDR1 and CDR2: LNHDA, SQIVND (reference sequence). The CDR3 sequence is 13 residues long. V lost 5 bases and J 7 bases, leaving 14 bases between the germline ends. The CDR3 bases are TGTGCCAGTAGTGGTTCAGGGTATGGTGAAGCTTTCTTT. Translation gives CASSGSGYGEAFF.

This clone has just a few counts. V gene TRBV6-5 combines with J gene TRBJ2-2; TRBD2 matches 8 bases. There are 14 residues in the CDR3. Trimming at V came to 8 bases and at J to 2 bases, leaving 4 bases not matched to a gene. Germline V gives CDR1 MNHEY, CDR2 SVGAGI. The CDR3 DNA sequence: TGTGCCAGCTCGACTAGCGTAAACACCGGGGAGCTGTTTTTT. This codes for CASSTSVNTGELFF.

The V and J genes are TRBV19 and TRBJ2-3; 7 nucleotides agree with TRBD1. The CDR3 is made up of 14 amino acids. The germline gives CDR1 LNHDA, CDR2 SQIVND (reference sequence). V lost 7 bases to trimming and J lost 2 bases; unmatched junction nucleotides: 6. This CDR3 reads CASTPTGVTDTQYF. The CDR3 DNA follows: TGTGCCAGTACCCCCACAGGGGTCACAGATACGCAGTATTTT.

The rearrangement joins TRBV2 to TRBJ2-5; D unclear. Trimming removed 5 bases from V and 4 bases from J, with 11 bases in between. This CDR3 has 13 residues. Looked up from germline, CDR1 is SNHLY and CDR2 is FYNNEI. The CDR3 coding sequence is TGTGCCAGCAGTAAAAACGGTCGAGAGACCCAGTACTTC. Its translation is CASSKNGRETQYF.

The rearrangement uses TRBV28 and TRBJ2-6; D call uncertain. CDR3 size: 15 residues. V lost 2 bases to trimming and J lost 0 bases, with 5 bases between them. Germline V gene sequence: CDR1 MDHEN, CDR2 SYDVKM. CDR3 region: CASSLQVSGANVLTF. The CDR3 coding sequence is TGTGCCAGCAGTTTACAGGTCTCTGGGGCCAACGTCCTGACTTTC. The variable domain in full, with the rest retrieved from reference TRBV28 and TRBJ2-6, is DVKVTQSSRYLVKRTGEKVFLECVQDMDHENMFWYRQDPGLGLRLIYFSYDVKMKEKGDIPEGYSVSREKKERFSLILESASTNQTSMYLCASSLQVSGANVLTFGAGSRLTVL.

The V and J genes are TRBV23-1 and TRBJ1-1; TRBD1 agrees at 7 bases. TRBV23-1 is identified as an open reading frame with a role that is uncertain. The CDR3 spans 13 residues. V gave up 4 bases and J gave up 4 bases; unmatched junction bases: 3. CDR3 in DNA: TGCGCCAGCAGTCCCGGGACAGTCACTGAAGCTTTCTTT. It yields the protein CASSPGTVTEAFF.

The chain combines TRBV28 with TRBJ1-5; 7 bases are a match to TRBD1. Germline CDR1 is MDHEN and CDR2 is SYDVKM. The CDR3 length is 15 residues. The V gene end was trimmed by 4 bases and the J gene end by 10 bases; junction bases not matched to a gene: 13. The CDR3: CASSSDRYGISPQHF. The CDR3 DNA reads TGTGCCAGCAGTTCGGACAGGTATGGCATCAGCCCCCAGCATTTT.

This clone appeared a few times. The V gene is TRBV4-2, the J gene TRBJ1-4; a weak D match, TRBD1 (5 bases). This CDR3 region has 16 residues. Per germline, CDR1 LGHNA and CDR2 YNFKEQ. Trimming took 0 bases from V and 4 from J, leaving 12 bases between them. The chain's CDR3 is CASSQDPSRDNEKLFF. As DNA, the CDR3 is TGTGCCAGCAGCCAAGATCCATCCAGGGATAATGAAAAACTGTTTTTT.

The count of this clone is one. The rearrangement joins TRBV5-1 to TRBJ2-7; a weak D match, TRBD2 (5 bases). Germline CDR1 is SGHRS and CDR2 is YFSETQ. The CDR3 consists of 13 residues. Trimming stripped 4 bases from V and 4 bases from J, with 12 bases between. Written as DNA, the CDR3 is TGCGCCAGCAGCGAACCGGGAAAATACGAGCAGTACTTC. Translating it yields CASSEPGKYEQYF. Using reference TRBV5-1 and TRBJ2-7 for the parts outside the CDR3, the full variable domain is KAGVTQTPRYLIKTRGQQVTLSCSPISGHRSVSWYQQTPGQGLQFLFEYFSETQRNKGNFPGRFSGRQFSNSRSEMNVSTLELGDSALYLCASSEPGKYEQYFGPGTRLTVT.

The chain couples TRBV5-4 to TRBJ2-5, with D maybe TRBD1 (5 bases). The CDR3 has 14 residues. The germline V gene has CDR1 SGHNT and CDR2 YYREEE (reference sequence). V was cut by 1 base and J by 5 bases, with 12 bases left in between. The CDR3 DNA reads TGTGCCAGCAGCTTGTCGACAGACGACGAGACCCAGTACTTC. The encoded protein is CASSLSTDDETQYF. The whole variable domain, remainder taken from reference TRBV5-4 and TRBJ2-5, is ETGVTQSPTHLIKTRGQQVTLRCSSQSGHNTVSWYQQALGQGPQFIFQYYREEENGRGNFPPRFSGLQFPNYSSELNVNALELDDSALYLCASSLSTDDETQYFGPGTRLLVL.

The chain uses TRBV28 and TRBJ1-2, with TRBD1 matching over 7 bases. With V trimmed by 5 bases and J by 13 bases, 22 bases remained unmatched. Germline V gene sequence: CDR1 MDHEN, CDR2 SYDVKM. The CDR3 extends over 16 amino acids. The CDR3, as DNA: TGTGCCAGCAGTCGTAGGGGTCGACAGGGCAGGAAAGACCGCACCTTC. As protein: CASSRRGRQGRKDRTF.

The chain carries TRBV7-8 and TRBJ1-2; 10 bases agree with TRBD1. The V gene's germline CDR1 is SGHVS and CDR2 FQNEAQ. V shed 5 bases, J shed 2 bases, and the junction held 2 bases outside the gene matches. There are 14 residues in the CDR3. The CDR3 sequence is CASSVGQGNYGYTF. The DNA of the CDR3 is TGTGCCAGCAGCGTGGGACAGGGGAACTATGGCTACACCTTC.

This chain uses TRBV19 with TRBJ2-1; D perhaps matches TRBD2 (6 bases). Germline V gene lookup returns CDR1 LNHDA and CDR2 SQIVND (reference sequence). Deletions cut 5 bases from V and 3 bases from J, with 17 bases between. The CDR3 spans 16 residues. The CDR3 DNA follows: TGTGCCAGTAGTCAAATGGTGGACTATCACTACAATGAGCAGTTCTTC. It specifies CASSQMVDYHYNEQFF.

The V and J genes are TRBV25-1 and TRBJ1-4, with D tentatively TRBD1 (6 bases). Germline assignment: CDR1 MGHDK and CDR2 SYGVNS. CDR3 length: 14 amino acids. The V end was cut by 4 bases, the J end by 7 bases, with 13 bases between. CDR3: CASSVQGRGEKLFF. In DNA, the CDR3 is TGTGCCAGCAGTGTACAGGGTCGGGGTGAAAAACTGTTTTTT.

The CDR3 is CASSLGPGQALIYNEQFF. The CDR3, as DNA: TGCGCCAGCAGCTTGGGGCCCGGACAGGCACTTATCTACAATGAGCAGTTCTTC. The gene calls are TRBV5-1 and TRBJ2-1; TRBD1 matches at 7 bases. From germline, CDR1 is SGHRS and CDR2 YFSETQ. The CDR3 loop spans 18 amino acids. The V gene end was trimmed by 0 bases and the J gene end by 3 bases; junction bases not matched to a gene: 12.

This chain joins TRBV11-2 and TRBJ2-1; 10 positions agree with TRBD2. The trim removed 2 bases at V and 16 bases at J, leaving 5 bases unmatched. The CDR3 sequence is 12 residues long. Per germline, CDR1 SGHAT and CDR2 FQNNGV. CDR3: CASSLSGGACFF. CDR3 nucleotide sequence: TGTGCCAGCAGCTTAAGCGGGGGGGCGTGTTTCTTC.

This clone was found once. The CDR3 here is CASSLSGAGYEQYF. CDR3 coding DNA: TGCGCCAGCAGCTTGTCAGGGGCTGGCTACGAGCAGTACTTC. The chain carries TRBV5-1 and TRBJ2-7; D is perhaps TRBD1 (6 bases). This CDR3 region has 14 residues. Trimming stripped 1 base from V and 3 bases from J, with 11 bases between. Germline CDR1 SGHRS, CDR2 YFSETQ.

The J gene is TRBJ2-3, the V gene TRBV6-1; maybe TRBD1 (6 bases). CDR3 length equals 14 residues. Trimming took 3 bases from V and 5 from J, leaving 12 bases between them. In germline, CDR1 is MNHNS, CDR2 SASEGT. The CDR3 reads CASSDMGALDTQYF. CDR3 in DNA: TGTGCCAGCAGTGACATGGGGGCTCTAGATACGCAGTATTTT.

The rearrangement uses TRBV18 and TRBJ1-1; 9 bases are a match to TRBD1. Germline CDR1 and CDR2: KGHSH and LQKENI. CDR3 length equals 16 residues. V lost 2 bases to trimming and J lost 6 bases; unmatched junction nucleotides: 10. The CDR3 DNA sequence: TGTGCCAGCTCACCATCCAGTACAGGGGGCGTCGCTGAAGCTTTCTTT. Its protein is CASSPSSTGGVAEAFF.

V gene TRBV5-5 combines with J gene TRBJ1-1, with D maybe TRBD1 (5 bases). The CDR3 contains 14 residues. V was cut by 0 bases and J by 5 bases, with 11 bases left in between. Germline V gives CDR1 SGHKS, CDR2 YYEKEE (reference sequence). The CDR3 DNA reads as TGTGCCAGCAGCTTGGAGGGGCGGACGACTGAAGCTTTCTTT. Translating it yields CASSLEGRTTEAFF.

The V call is TRBV29-1, the J call TRBJ1-4; possible D gene TRBD1, 6 bases. Trimming cost V 7 bases and J 5 bases, with 11 bases left between them. CDR1 SQVTM and CDR2 ANQGSEA come from the germline V gene. The CDR3 extends over 12 amino acids. The CDR3, as DNA: TGCAGCGCGGGACACCAGAATGAAAAACTGTTTTTT. Translation gives CSAGHQNEKLFF.

V gene TRBV5-1 combines with J gene TRBJ2-1, with 10 bases lining up with TRBD2. The CDR3 has 14 amino acids. J gave up 3 bases and V 7 bases, and 4 bases lay outside the gene matches. Germline V lookup: CDR1 SGHRS, CDR2 YFSETQ. The CDR3 DNA is TGCGCCAGCCAGCGGGGGGGCCACTACAATGAGCAGTTCTTC. Its translation: CASQRGGHYNEQFF. The full variable domain, completed using reference TRBV5-1 and TRBJ2-1, is KAGVTQTPRYLIKTRGQQVTLSCSPISGHRSVSWYQQTPGQGLQFLFEYFSETQRNKGNFPGRFSGRQFSNSRSEMNVSTLELGDSALYLCASQRGGHYNEQFFGPGTRLTVL.

J is TRBJ1-1 and V is TRBV27; 8 bases match TRBD1. Germline trimming cut 6 bases from V and 4 bases from J; bases unmatched to any gene: 16. The germline V gene has CDR1 MNHEY and CDR2 SMNVEV (reference sequence). This CDR3 spans 17 amino acids. CDR3 loop: CASRTTGGHYLGTEAFF. The CDR3 region has the DNA TGTGCCAGCAGAACTACAGGGGGACACTACCTGGGCACTGAAGCTTTCTTT.

The table lists this clone with a count of one. J is TRBJ1-2 and V is TRBV5-6, with 9 bases identical to TRBD1. Germline CDR1 SGHDT, CDR2 YYEEEE. With V trimmed by 8 bases and J by 4 bases, 3 bases remained unmatched. The CDR3 runs 12 residues. The CDR3 DNA reads TGTGCCAGTACGGGACAGGGCTATGGCTACACCTTC. This codes for CASTGQGYGYTF. The full variable domain, its missing parts supplied by reference TRBV5-6 and TRBJ1-2, is DAGVTQSPTHLIKTRGQQVTLRCSPKSGHDTVSWYQQALGQGPQFIFQYYEEEERQRGNFPDRFSGHQFPNYSSELNVNALLLGDSALYLCASTGQGYGYTFGSGTRLTVV.

This chain links TRBV6-5 with TRBJ1-1; TRBD1 might be the D (5 bases). This CDR3 is 13 amino acids long. Germline assignment: CDR1 MNHEY and CDR2 SVGAGI. Trimming shortened V by 7 bases and J by 5 bases, and 14 bases separated the two germline ends. In nucleotides, the CDR3 is TGTGCCAGCACGCAGGGCCTTTGGACTGAAGCTTTCTTT. This codes for CASTQGLWTEAFF.

V usage is TRBV18 and J usage is TRBJ2-2, with D perhaps TRBD2 (6 bases). The CDR3 has 17 amino acids. Germline V gene lookup returns CDR1 KGHSH and CDR2 LQKENI. V was clipped by 1 base and J by 1 base, with 13 bases between them. In DNA form, the CDR3 reads TGTGCCAGCTCACCACTTGGTGCGGGGATGAACACCGGGGAGCTGTTTTTT. It is translated as CASSPLGAGMNTGELFF. The full variable domain, rest sourced from reference TRBV18 and TRBJ2-2, is NAGVMQNPRHLVRRRGQEARLRCSPMKGHSHVYWYRQLPEEGLKFMVYLQKENIIDESGMPKERFSAEFPKEGPSILRIQQVVRGDSAAYFCASSPLGAGMNTGELFFGEGSRLTVL.

DNA for the CDR3: TGTGCCAGCAGGGACACAGGGGGCGGGCAGCCCCAGCATTTT. Translated, it gives CASRDTGGGQPQHF. The rearrangement joins TRBV27 to TRBJ1-5; 9 bases align to TRBD1. V trimming: 6 bases; J trimming: 7 bases; junction bases outside the gene matches: 7. There are 14 residues in the CDR3. Germline V lookup: CDR1 MNHEY, CDR2 SMNVEV (reference sequence).

The chain uses TRBV6-5 and TRBJ1-3; D not resolved. The V and J ends lost 2 bases and 10 bases respectively, with 9 bases between them. Germline assignment: CDR1 MNHEY and CDR2 SVGAGI. The CDR3 loop spans 12 amino acids. Here the CDR3 reads CASSYVGGTIYF. The DNA of the CDR3 is TGTGCCAGCAGTTACGTTGGAGGGACCATATATTTT.